Listed here is a single T cell receptor (beta chain). These data are taken from a study of blood T cell repertoires in COVID-19. The overall study: The samples span acute and convalescent COVID-19 from the United States, Italy and Spain. The analysed material was cDNA or gDNA that came from T cells, B-cell-depleted T cells, or PBMCs.

Authors' processing steps: Scientists estimated how many nucleated cells there were by amplifying reference gene primers. Produced via immunoSEQ multiplex PCR; TCRdb's table is partial and in-frame only. That table supplies the V and J calls and clone size; D and trimming were determined from the DNA. Among roughly 65,000 clones listed, 90% were seen once. Germline CDR1 reads MGHRA; CDR2 reads YSYEKL. V gave up 5 bases and J gave up 1 base; unmatched junction bases: 8. This CDR3 contains 16 residues. J is TRBJ1-3 and V is TRBV4-1, with 7 bases matching TRBD1. The receptor comes from a man aged 55 to 70 with acute or convalescent COVID-19. Sequenced input: peripheral blood. Written as DNA, the CDR3 is TGCGCCAGCAGCTCGAGACAGGGAGCGTCTGGAAACACCATATATTTT. Its translation is CASSSRQGASGNTIYF.